This T cell receptor beta chain was sequenced during a study of CD8 T cells in ankylosing spondylitis. Study observations and caveats: Some of these motif variants have turned up before, in reports on reactive arthritis synovial fluid and blood. Disease-linked clones were CD8+ and relatively rare in peripheral blood. Clones tied to disease were said to be significantly enriched in matched ankylosing spondylitis synovial fluid. What seemed typical of ankylosing spondylitis blood was a TCR beta motif built from several highly homologous variants.

This clonotype was picked up many times. What it binds is unknown. Quantitative molecular-barcoded 5'-RACE generated the TCR beta libraries. TCRdb redid the calling of the 5' RACE reads with MiXCR, one entry per CDR3 protein. The top ten clones hold approximately 18% of a sample with over 600,000 distinct CDR3 sequences, under 20% of them seen once. CDR1 WSHSY and CDR2 SAAADI come from the germline V gene. CDR3 length: 16 residues. V was cut by 1 base and J by 0 bases, with 10 bases left in between. This sequence was found in a male donor with ankylosing spondylitis. The source material was blood, either unsorted or a sorted T cell fraction (not recorded which). This chain connects TRBV10-2 to TRBJ2-4, with D perhaps TRBD1 (5 bases). The DNA for the CDR3 is TGCGCCAGCAGTGAGTGGGGCGAATCAGCCAAAAACATTCAGTACTTC. Protein sequence: CASSEWGESAKNIQYF.